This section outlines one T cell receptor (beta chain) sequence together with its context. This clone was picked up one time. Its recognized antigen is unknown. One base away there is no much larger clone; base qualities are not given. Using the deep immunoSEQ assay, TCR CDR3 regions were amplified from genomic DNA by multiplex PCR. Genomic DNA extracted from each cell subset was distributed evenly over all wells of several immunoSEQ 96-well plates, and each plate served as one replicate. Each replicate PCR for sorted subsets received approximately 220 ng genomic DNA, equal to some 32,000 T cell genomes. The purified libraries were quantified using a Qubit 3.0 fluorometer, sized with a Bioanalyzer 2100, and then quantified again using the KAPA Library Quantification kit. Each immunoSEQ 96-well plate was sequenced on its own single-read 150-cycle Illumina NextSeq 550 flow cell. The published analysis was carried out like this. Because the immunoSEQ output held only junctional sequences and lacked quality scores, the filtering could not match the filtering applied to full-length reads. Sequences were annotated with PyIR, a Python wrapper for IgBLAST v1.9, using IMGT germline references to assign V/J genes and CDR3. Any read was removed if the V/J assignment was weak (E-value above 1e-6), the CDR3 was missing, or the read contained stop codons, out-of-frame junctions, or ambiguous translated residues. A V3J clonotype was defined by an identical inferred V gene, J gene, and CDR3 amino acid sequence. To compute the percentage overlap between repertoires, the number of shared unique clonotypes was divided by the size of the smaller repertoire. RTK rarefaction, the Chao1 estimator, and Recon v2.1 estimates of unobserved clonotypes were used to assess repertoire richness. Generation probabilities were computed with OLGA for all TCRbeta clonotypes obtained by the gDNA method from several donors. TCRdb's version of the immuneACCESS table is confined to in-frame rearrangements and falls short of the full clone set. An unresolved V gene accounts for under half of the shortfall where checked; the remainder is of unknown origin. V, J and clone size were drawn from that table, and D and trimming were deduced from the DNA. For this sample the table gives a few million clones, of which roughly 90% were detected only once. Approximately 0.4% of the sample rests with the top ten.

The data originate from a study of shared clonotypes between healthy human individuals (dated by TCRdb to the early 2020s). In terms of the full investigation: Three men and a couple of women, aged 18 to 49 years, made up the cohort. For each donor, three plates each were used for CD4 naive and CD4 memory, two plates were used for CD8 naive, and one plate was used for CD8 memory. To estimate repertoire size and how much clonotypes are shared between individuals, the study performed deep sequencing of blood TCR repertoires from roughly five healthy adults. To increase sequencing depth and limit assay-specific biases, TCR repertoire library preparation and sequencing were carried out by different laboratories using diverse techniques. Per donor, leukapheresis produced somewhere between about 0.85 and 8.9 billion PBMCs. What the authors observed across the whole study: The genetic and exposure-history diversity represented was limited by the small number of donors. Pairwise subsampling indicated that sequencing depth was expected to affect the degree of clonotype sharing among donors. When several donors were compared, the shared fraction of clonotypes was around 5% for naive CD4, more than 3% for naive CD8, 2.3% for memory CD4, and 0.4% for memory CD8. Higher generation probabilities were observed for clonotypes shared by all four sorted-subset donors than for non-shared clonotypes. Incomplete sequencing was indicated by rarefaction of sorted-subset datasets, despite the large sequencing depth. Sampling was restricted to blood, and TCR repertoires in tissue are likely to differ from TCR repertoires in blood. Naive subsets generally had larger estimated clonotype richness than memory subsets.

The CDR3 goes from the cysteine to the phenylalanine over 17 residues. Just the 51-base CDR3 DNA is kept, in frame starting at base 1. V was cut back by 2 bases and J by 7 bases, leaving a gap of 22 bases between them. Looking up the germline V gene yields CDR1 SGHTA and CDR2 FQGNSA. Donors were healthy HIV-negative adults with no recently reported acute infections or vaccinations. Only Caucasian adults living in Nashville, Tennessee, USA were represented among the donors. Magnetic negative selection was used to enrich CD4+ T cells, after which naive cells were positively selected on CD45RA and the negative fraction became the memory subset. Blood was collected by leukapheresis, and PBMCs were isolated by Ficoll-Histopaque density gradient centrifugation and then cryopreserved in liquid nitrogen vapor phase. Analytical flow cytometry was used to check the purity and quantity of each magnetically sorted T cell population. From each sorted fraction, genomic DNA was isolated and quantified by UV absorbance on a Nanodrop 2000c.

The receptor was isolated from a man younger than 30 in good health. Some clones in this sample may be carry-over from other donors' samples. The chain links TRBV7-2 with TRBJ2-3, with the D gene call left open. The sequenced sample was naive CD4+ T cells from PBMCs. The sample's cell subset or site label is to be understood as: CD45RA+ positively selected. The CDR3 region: CASSLRFWADVENTQYF. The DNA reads TGTGCCAGCAGCTTACGGTTTTGGGCGGACGTGGAGAATACGCAGTATTTT.